The 11 T cell receptor beta chains given below trace back to one sample, sequenced in a study of cytomegalovirus exposure and HLA in healthy donors. With 60 Vbeta and 13 Jbeta primers, the PCR was carried out. TCRdb's copy holds only in-frame clones and misses some; the assay was immunoSEQ multiplex PCR. This sample has around 170,000 clones, with 84% found just once. The source material was PBMCs. The receptors originated from a boy aged 2 to 10 in good health and CMV-seronegative.

This clone has more than one count but fewer than ten. The chain recombines TRBV4-1 with TRBJ2-6; the D gene is possibly TRBD1 (6 bases). Germline CDR1 reads MGHRA; CDR2 reads YSYEKL. Trimming cost V 4 bases and J 0 bases, with 25 bases left between them. The CDR3 is made up of 21 amino acids. CDR3 region: CASSPRETDRKSYSGANVLTF. The CDR3 DNA sequence: TGCGCCAGCAGCCCGCGAGAGACCGACAGGAAGTCTTACTCTGGGGCCAACGTCCTGACTTTC.

The chain couples TRBV30 to TRBJ2-1; TRBD2 matches 11 bases. The CDR3 loop spans 14 amino acids. Per germline, CDR1 GTSNPN and CDR2 SVGIG (reference sequence). Trimming cost V 0 bases and J 10 bases; bases outside gene matches: 5. This chain's CDR3 is CAWSVLSGRAEQFF. The CDR3 bases are TGTGCCTGGAGTGTACTTAGCGGGAGGGCCGAGCAGTTCTTC.

V is TRBV5-6 and J is TRBJ2-3; tentative D call: TRBD1 (6 bases). This CDR3 spans 15 amino acids. Trimming shortened V by 0 bases and J by 0 bases, and 8 bases separated the two germline ends. Germline V CDR1 and CDR2: SGHDT, YYEEEE. CDR3 DNA: TGTGCCAGCAGCTTGGCAGGGGCTAGCACAGATACGCAGTATTTT. Translating gives CASSLAGASTDTQYF.

This rearrangement joins TRBV30 to TRBJ2-3; 7 bases match TRBD2. V was clipped by 6 bases and J by 2 bases; unmatched bases: 14. Germline lookup yields CDR1 GTSNPN and CDR2 SVGIG (reference sequence). The CDR3 runs 16 residues. CDR3 in amino acids: CACKDLAVTLTDTQYF. The CDR3 DNA follows: TGTGCCTGCAAAGACCTAGCGGTGACACTCACAGATACGCAGTATTTT.

This sequence joins TRBV19 and TRBJ1-5; 9 positions agree with TRBD1. Germline V gene sequence: CDR1 LNHDA, CDR2 SQIVND (reference sequence). The CDR3 runs to 18 residues. The J segment lost 0 bases and the V segment lost 4 bases, leaving 10 bases of the junction unmatched. The chain's CDR3 is CASSSILGQGNSNQPQHF. Written as DNA, the CDR3 is TGTGCCAGTAGTAGCATCCTTGGACAGGGGAATAGCAATCAGCCCCAGCATTTT.

The rearrangement joins TRBV18 to TRBJ2-6; TRBD1 agrees at 7 bases. V was clipped by 3 bases and J by 1 base; unmatched bases: 9. The CDR3 runs 18 residues. CDR1 is KGHSH and CDR2 is LQKENI in the germline V gene. The CDR3 loop is CASSPQTGYQSGANVLTF. In nucleotides, the CDR3 is TGTGCCAGCTCACCCCAGACAGGGTATCAATCTGGGGCCAACGTCCTGACTTTC.

On this clone: At one boundary the junction diverges from the germline segment, which might be a read error. J is TRBJ2-7 and V is TRBV7-6; 11 bases match TRBD2. This CDR3 has 12 amino acids. Germline V CDR1 and CDR2: SGHVS, FNYEAQ. The CDR3 region is CASSIAGGEQYF. The CDR3 DNA reads as TGTGCCAGCAGCATAGCGGGAGGGGAGCAGTACTTC.

The sample holds one count of this clone. The chain is built from TRBV11-2 and TRBJ2-7, with TRBD1 identical over 11 bases. Germline CDR1 and CDR2: SGHAT and FQNNGV. V lost 8 bases, J lost 3 bases, and 6 bases stayed unmatched. The CDR3 length is 14 residues. This CDR3 is CASAPGTGGYEQYF. In DNA form, the CDR3 reads TGTGCCAGCGCTCCGGGGACAGGGGGCTACGAGCAGTACTTC.

This clone came up once. V is TRBV5-1 and J is TRBJ2-1, with 16 bases aligning to TRBD2. Per germline, CDR1 SGHRS and CDR2 YFSETQ. The CDR3 has 18 amino acids. The V and J ends lost 1 base and 3 bases, in that order; junction bases with no gene match: 4. The CDR3 here is CASSLPGTSGRVYNEQFF. The CDR3 DNA reads as TGCGCCAGCAGCTTGCCCGGGACTAGCGGGAGGGTCTACAATGAGCAGTTCTTC.

The rearrangement uses TRBV9 and TRBJ2-7; 7 bases line up with TRBD2. CDR3 length equals 17 residues. The germline gives CDR1 SGDLS, CDR2 YYNGEE. J lost 0 bases, V lost 0 bases, and 9 bases had no gene match. The CDR3 bases are TGTGCCAGCAGCGTAGAATCGGGGGGACGGAGCTCCTACGAGCAGTACTTC. It encodes CASSVESGGRSSYEQYF. Full variable domain (rest looked up from reference TRBV9 and TRBJ2-7): DSGVTQTPKHLITATGQRVTLRCSPRSGDLSVYWYQQSLDQGLQFLIQYYNGEERAKGNILERFSAQQFPDLHSELNLSSLELGDSALYFCASSVESGGRSSYEQYFGPGTRLTVT.

This chain links TRBV11-2 with TRBJ1-1, with TRBD1 identical over 8 bases. The CDR3 consists of 15 residues. V trimming: 4 bases; J trimming: 10 bases; junction bases outside the gene matches: 14. Germline V gene data show CDR1 as SGHAT and CDR2 as FQNNGV. The CDR3 nucleotides are TGTGCCAGCAGCTCTCCGCGGGACAGGTCAGGTGGAGCTTTCTTT. This sequence encodes CASSSPRDRSGGAFF.